The TCR beta chain described here comes from a study of shared clonotypes between healthy human individuals. At the level of the study: Three plates each covered CD4 naive and memory; CD8 naive two, CD8 memory one.

CDR1 is LNHDA and CDR2 is SQIVND in the germline V gene (reference sequence). The CDR3 consists of 12 residues. V lost 2 bases and J lost 6, with 4 bases in between. For every subset, genomic DNA was evenly distributed across several immunoSEQ plates. Clones were sequenced by immunoSEQ multiplex PCR, and TCRdb holds only the in-frame ones, with some missing. Of about 2.5 million clones in the sample, roughly 90% are singletons; the top ten hold about 0.41%. The donor cohort consisted entirely of Caucasian adults residing in Nashville, Tennessee. General study results and limits: Sequencing depth was expected to affect clonotype sharing among donors.

This clone occurred once. As yet, its antigen is unknown. Other DNA sequences from this sample encode an identical CDR3 as well. The sequencing sample was made of naive CD4+ T cells from PBMCs. The subset: CD45RA+ positively selected. J is TRBJ2-2 and V is TRBV19, with D unresolved. The TCR was taken from a man between 18 and 29 years old in good health. Some clones in this sample may be carry-over from other donors' samples. The CDR3 nucleotides are TGTGCCAGTAGTATATTTTCCGGGGAGCTGTTTTTT. It codes for CASSIFSGELFF.